These 24 T cell receptor beta chains share one sample of origin, sequenced in a study of patients and donors after allogeneic stem cell transplantation. TCRdb re-analysed the RT-PCR reads in MiXCR, keeping a single row per CDR3 protein. The data hold about 150,000 distinct CDR3 sequences, with 24% observed a single time. Sequencing was done on a sample of blood, either unsorted or a sorted T cell fraction (not recorded which). These receptors came from a human donor who was either an allogeneic HSCT recipient or a stem cell or donor lymphocyte infusion donor (not recorded which). It is not recorded whose cells these are; they may come from a transplant donor.

The rearrangement joins TRBV29-1 to TRBJ1-1, with D possibly being TRBD1 (6 bases). V lost 6 bases and J 10 bases, leaving 18 bases between the germline ends. Germline V gives CDR1 SQVTM, CDR2 ANQGSEA. The length of the CDR3 is 12 residues. In nucleotides, the CDR3 is TGCAGCGTCCCACAGACAGGAACGAGAGCTTTCTTT. As protein: CSVPQTGTRAFF.

This clonotype was recorded a few times. The gene calls are TRBV3-1 and TRBJ2-1; D gene unclear. Trimming pared 1 base from V and 4 bases from J, leaving 2 bases between. Germline V CDR1 and CDR2: LGHDT, YNNKEL (reference sequence). The CDR3 is made up of 12 amino acids. DNA of the CDR3: TGTGCCAGCAGCCAAGGGTACAATGAGCAGTTCTTC. Translation: CASSQGYNEQFF.

The table lists this clonotype with a few counts. The chain employs TRBV20-1 and TRBJ1-4; 10 bases align to TRBD1. The CDR3 is 13 residues long. V shed 3 bases, J shed 7 bases, and the junction held 2 bases outside the gene matches. Germline V lookup: CDR1 DFQATT, CDR2 SNEGSKA (reference sequence). CDR3 loop: CSARGTGAEKLFF. The CDR3 bases are TGCAGTGCTAGGGGGACAGGGGCTGAAAAACTGTTTTTT.

This clonotype was observed a handful of times. V is TRBV12-3 or TRBV12-4 and J is TRBJ1-1, with a weak D call TRBD1 (6 bases). Trimming took 5 bases from V and 0 from J, leaving 10 bases between them. The CDR3 length is 14 residues. Here the CDR3 DNA reads TGTGCCAGCAGTGATGGACAGCTGAACACTGAAGCTTTCTTT. This codes for CASSDGQLNTEAFF.

This clonotype was found many times. This chain uses TRBV5-1 with TRBJ1-6, with 8 bases fitting TRBD1. After removal of 7 bases from V and 9 bases from J, the junction contained 18 bases not matched to a gene. The CDR3 consists of 17 residues. In germline, CDR1 is SGHRS, CDR2 YFSETQ. The CDR3 DNA is TGCGCCAGCCTACAACTCCGACGGACAGGGACGAGTTCACCCCTCCACTTT. It yields the protein CASLQLRRTGTSSPLHF.

Many counts were recorded for this clonotype. This chain joins TRBV7-2 and TRBJ2-1, with TRBD2 matching over 13 bases. The CDR3 has 20 amino acids. CDR1 is SGHTA and CDR2 is FQGNSA in the germline V gene. V was clipped by 1 base and J by 4 bases; unmatched bases: 13. Here the CDR3 DNA reads TGTGCCAGCAGCTTAGGTTACTGGACTAGCGGGAGTGGGGTATACAATGAGCAGTTCTTC. Translation: CASSLGYWTSGSGVYNEQFF.

The rearrangement uses TRBV29-1 and TRBJ2-2, with D perhaps matching TRBD1 (8 bases). This CDR3 has 16 residues. With 7 bases removed from V and 5 bases from J, the gap between germline ends came to 23 bases. Germline CDR1 reads SQVTM; CDR2 reads ANQGSEA. The CDR3 bases are TGCAGCGCGGGAGGCCGAACAGGGGGACCTACCGGGGAGCTGTTTTTT. Protein sequence: CSAGGRTGGPTGELFF.

This clonotype showed up just a few times. The chain couples TRBV12-3 or TRBV12-4 to TRBJ1-5, with 8 bases aligning to TRBD1. CDR3 length: 14 residues. Trimming at V came to 5 bases and at J to 3 bases, leaving 3 bases not matched to a gene. This CDR3 reads CASSRTGTNQPQHF. CDR3 nucleotide sequence: TGTGCCAGCAGTAGGACAGGGACCAATCAGCCCCAGCATTTT.

This chain uses TRBV20-1 with TRBJ1-1; TRBD1 is a possible D gene (6 bases). Germline loops: CDR1 DFQATT, CDR2 SNEGSKA (reference sequence). CDR3 length: 15 amino acids. With 5 bases removed from V and 3 bases from J, the gap between germline ends came to 19 bases. CDR3: CSADGNREMDTEAFF. CDR3 in DNA: TGCAGTGCTGACGGTAACAGGGAGATGGACACTGAAGCTTTCTTT.

The genes are TRBV3-1 and TRBJ1-6; D is perhaps TRBD1 (5 bases). CDR3 length: 17 residues. Per germline, CDR1 LGHDT and CDR2 YNNKEL (reference sequence). V shed 1 base and J shed 0 bases, with 10 bases lying between them. CDR3 sequence (DNA): TGTGCCAGCAGCCAAGGGGACTCTCTCTCCTATAATTCACCCCTCCACTTT. Translating it yields CASSQGDSLSYNSPLHF.

This clonotype was picked up a small number of times. The V and J genes are TRBV10-3 and TRBJ2-1; tentative D call: TRBD2 (5 bases). The CDR3 has 13 amino acids. Germline CDR1 is ENHRY and CDR2 is SYGVKD. Trimming took 7 bases from V and 1 from J, leaving 8 bases between them. CDR3 sequence (DNA): TGTGCCATCACGCCGGGGTCCTACAATGAGCAGTTCTTC. Translating gives CAITPGSYNEQFF.

The rearrangement uses TRBV29-1 and TRBJ2-1; D gene ambiguous. The germline V and J ends were trimmed by 3 bases and 7 bases, with 4 bases remaining between them. Germline CDR1 reads SQVTM; CDR2 reads ANQGSEA. This CDR3 is 10 amino acids long. Here the CDR3 reads CSVDLNEQFF. DNA of the CDR3: TGCAGCGTTGATCTGAATGAGCAGTTCTTC.

A few counts support this clonotype. This rearrangement joins TRBV12-3 or TRBV12-4 to TRBJ1-6; a weak D match, TRBD1 (5 bases). This CDR3 has 16 amino acids. Trimming pared 6 bases from V and 10 bases from J, leaving 22 bases between. This CDR3 reads CASSAAPGLEGSPLHF. CDR3 sequence (DNA): TGTGCCAGCAGCGCCGCCCCGGGGCTGGAAGGGTCACCCCTCCACTTT.

The CDR3 DNA sequence: TGCGCCAGCAGCTTGGCCGCTGACGCAGCTAACTATGGCTACACCTTC. Its protein is CASSLAADAANYGYTF. V gene TRBV5-1 combines with J gene TRBJ1-2; D remains unclear. The CDR3 is 16 residues long. The germline CDR1 and CDR2 sequences are SGHRS and YFSETQ. Trimming removed 0 bases from V and 0 bases from J, with 12 bases in between.

Only one count was recorded for this clonotype. CDR3 bases: TGTGCCAGCAGCGGCACAGGGGGCCGAGACGAGCAGTACTTC. This translates into CASSGTGGRDEQYF. This chain joins TRBV13 and TRBJ2-7; 9 bases match TRBD1. Per the germline V gene, CDR1 is PRHDT and CDR2 is FYEKMQ (reference sequence). The V gene end was trimmed by 5 bases and the J gene end by 5 bases; junction bases not matched to a gene: 7. CDR3 length: 14 amino acids.

This clonotype occurred once. V usage is TRBV12-3 or TRBV12-4 and J usage is TRBJ2-2; D may match TRBD1 or TRBD2 (5 bases each). The germline V and J ends were trimmed by 8 bases and 8 bases, with 12 bases remaining between them. The CDR3 is 12 residues long. The CDR3 sequence is CASGTQGGELFF. The CDR3 bases are TGTGCCAGCGGGACCCAGGGTGGGGAGCTGTTTTTT.

This clonotype was counted only a few times. The chain is built from TRBV20-1 and TRBJ1-1; 7 bases fit TRBD1. The CDR3 spans 13 residues. With V trimmed by 3 bases and J by 3 bases, 4 bases remained unmatched. The germline gives CDR1 DFQATT, CDR2 SNEGSKA (reference sequence). CDR3 residues: CSARQGVYTEAFF. The CDR3 DNA follows: TGCAGTGCTAGGCAGGGGGTTTACACTGAAGCTTTCTTT.

This clonotype was picked up a small number of times. V gene TRBV29-1 combines with J gene TRBJ2-7; tentative D call: TRBD1 (5 bases). Deletions cut 4 bases from V and 3 bases from J, with 10 bases between. Germline V lookup: CDR1 SQVTM, CDR2 ANQGSEA. The CDR3 length is 12 residues. The CDR3 here is CSVGQTDYEQYF. The DNA for the CDR3 is TGCAGCGTTGGACAGACAGACTACGAGCAGTACTTC.

The V and J genes are TRBV16 and TRBJ1-2; D is unclear. The germline V and J ends were trimmed by 0 bases and 2 bases, with 7 bases remaining between them. CDR3 length equals 14 residues. Germline CDR1 is KGHSY and CDR2 is FQNENV. The CDR3 protein is CASSQSLGNYGYTF. CDR3 DNA: TGTGCCAGCAGCCAATCTTTGGGGAACTATGGCTACACCTTC.

The gene calls are TRBV29-1 and TRBJ1-1; TRBD1 matches at 7 bases. The V and J ends lost 5 bases and 0 bases, in that order; junction bases with no gene match: 3. Looked up from germline, CDR1 is SQVTM and CDR2 is ANQGSEA. The CDR3 is made up of 13 amino acids. The CDR3: CSVTGDMNTEAFF. CDR3 DNA sequence: TGCAGCGTTACAGGGGACATGAACACTGAAGCTTTCTTT.

The CDR3 sequence is CASSERGGYGAFF. The DNA of the CDR3 is TGTGCCAGCAGCGAAAGAGGAGGGTACGGAGCTTTCTTT. The J gene is TRBJ1-1, the V gene TRBV7-2; no definite D call. The CDR3 has 13 amino acids. Trimming took off 5 bases at V and 10 bases at J, with 17 bases between the two ends. CDR1 is SGHTA, CDR2 FQGNSA, per germline.

This clonotype was seen ten or more times. The rearrangement links TRBV10-3 to TRBJ1-1; the D gene is possibly TRBD1 (5 bases). Germline lookup yields CDR1 ENHRY and CDR2 SYGVKD. The CDR3 spans 14 residues. V was shortened by 6 bases and J by 4 bases, with 15 bases between the two germline ends. CDR3 DNA: TGTGCCATCAGGCGGGACGCCGCATCCACTGAAGCTTTCTTT. It codes for CAIRRDAASTEAFF.

The V gene is TRBV7-6, the J gene TRBJ2-7, with 9 bases that match TRBD1. The CDR3 covers 15 residues. Per the germline V gene, CDR1 is SGHVS and CDR2 is FNYEAQ. Trimming cost V 4 bases and J 5 bases; bases outside gene matches: 9. The DNA of the CDR3 is TGTGCCAGCAGCTCTACGGGACAGGGAATGAACGAGCAGTACTTC. Amino acids: CASSSTGQGMNEQYF.

The chain has TRBV5-1 and TRBJ2-7; a weak D match, TRBD1 (5 bases). The CDR3 length is 15 residues. Trimming took 0 bases from V and 2 from J, leaving 12 bases between them. CDR1 is SGHRS, CDR2 YFSETQ, per germline. As DNA, the CDR3 is TGCGCCAGCAGCTTGGCCAGGGCAGGGACCTACGAGCAGTACTTC. This encodes CASSLARAGTYEQYF.